Reported below is one TCR beta chain. These data come from a study of blood T cell repertoires in COVID-19. Study as a whole: The United States, Italy and Spain provided the acute and convalescent COVID-19 samples. From T cells, B-cell-depleted T cells, or PBMCs came the material, which was cDNA or gDNA.

The repertoire was sequenced with immunoSEQ multiplex PCR; TCRdb's copy has only in-frame clones and lacks some. The data hold tens of thousands of clones, with about nine tenths observed a single time. This CDR3 has 14 residues. The V end was cut by 4 bases, the J end by 5 bases, with 11 bases between. The germline V gene encodes CDR1 MDHEN and CDR2 SYDVKM. Sequences were obtained from peripheral blood. The TCR comes from a human donor in a cohort sampled during active COVID-19. The rearrangement links TRBV28 to TRBJ2-2; a possible D gene is TRBD1 (5 bases). CDR3 amino acids: CASSWQGGTGELFF. The DNA for the CDR3 is TGTGCCAGCAGTTGGCAGGGTGGTACCGGGGAGCTGTTTTTT.